This TCR beta chain was profiled in a study of T-cell memory formation after mild COVID-19. Background on the study: Clustering of TCRs was largely donor specific.

This clonotype was counted at least ten times. The target antigen is unknown. This CDR3 has 16 residues. The V segment lost 0 bases and the J segment 0 bases; nucleotides outside the gene matches: 3. The germline CDR1 and CDR2 sequences are SGHRS and YFSETQ. Employing constant-segment primers, 5'RACE generated TCR alpha and TCR beta cDNA libraries bearing sample barcodes and UMIs. TCRdb reprocessed the 5' RACE reads with MiXCR, giving one entry per CDR3 protein. This sample has some 600,000 distinct CDR3 sequences, with around a sixth found just once. The study, taken as a whole, reports: For contracting clones, CD4+ ones sat mainly in CM and EM, CD8+ in EMRA. Day 15 to 85 contracting clones showed balanced CD4/CD8; later expanders leaned CD4+.

The V gene is TRBV5-1, the J gene TRBJ1-1; 9 bases align to TRBD1. Sequencing was done on a sample of PBMCs or a T cell subset sorted from them (not recorded which). The clonotype was recovered from an adult woman who had mild COVID-19 (a few samples of this study predate the infection). Cell type and time point are not known. The CDR3 loop reads CASSLAGTGLNTEAFF. DNA of the CDR3: TGCGCCAGCAGCTTGGCCGGGACAGGGTTGAACACTGAAGCTTTCTTT.